The 15 T cell receptor beta chains in this list originate from one sample, sequenced in a study of blood T cell repertoires in COVID-19. Here immunoSEQ multiplex PCR was the method, and the copy in TCRdb shows in-frame clones only, minus some. The sample has about 270,000 clones, about 83% seen once. The sequencing sample was made of peripheral blood. The receptors stem from an elderly woman with COVID-19, enrolled during active disease.

The chain employs TRBV28 and TRBJ2-7, with 7 bases aligning to TRBD1. The CDR3 loop spans 14 amino acids. The trim removed 6 bases at V and 8 bases at J, leaving 13 bases unmatched. The V gene's germline CDR1 is MDHEN and CDR2 SYDVKM. The DNA of the CDR3 is TGTGCCAGCAGCCTCACCGGGACAGCTACGAAGCAGTACTTC. Encoded protein: CASSLTGTATKQYF.

The chain has TRBV3-1 (or the pseudogene TRBV3-2) and TRBJ2-1; 10 positions match TRBD1. V dropped 4 bases and J dropped 3; count of bases not matched to a gene: 9. This CDR3 contains 17 residues. In germline, CDR1 is LGHDT, CDR2 YNNKEL (reference sequence). The CDR3 reads CASSLKRGTGVYNEQFF. CDR3 DNA sequence: TGTGCCAGCAGCCTTAAAAGGGGGACAGGGGTCTACAATGAGCAGTTCTTC.

The V call is TRBV28, the J call TRBJ1-1; D is ambiguous. Between the trimmed V and J ends, which lost 6 bases and 3 bases, there was a span of 11 bases. The CDR3 covers 13 residues. Germline V lookup: CDR1 MDHEN, CDR2 SYDVKM. The CDR3 DNA reads TGTGCCAGCAGGCCAGGTTTTTACACTGAAGCTTTCTTT. Amino acid sequence: CASRPGFYTEAFF.

The genes are TRBV9 and TRBJ1-6, with 9 bases matching TRBD1. This CDR3 comprises 15 residues. Per the germline V gene, CDR1 is SGDLS and CDR2 is YYNGEE. Trimming removed 3 bases from V and 7 bases from J; junction bases left unmatched: 5. The CDR3 DNA follows: TGTGCCAGCAGCGCCTCAGGACAGGGGAATTCACCCCTCCACTTT. Translating gives CASSASGQGNSPLHF.

J is TRBJ1-2 and V is TRBV19; 7 nucleotides match TRBD1. CDR3 length: 15 amino acids. Germline V lookup: CDR1 LNHDA, CDR2 SQIVND (reference sequence). Trimming removed 6 bases from V and 4 bases from J; junction bases left unmatched: 11. CDR3 nucleotide sequence: TGTGCCAGTAGCCTAGGGATAACAGGGGTCTATGGCTACACCTTC. Amino acids: CASSLGITGVYGYTF.

The V call is TRBV19, the J call TRBJ1-5; TRBD1 matches at 10 bases. Germline CDR1 is LNHDA and CDR2 is SQIVND (reference sequence). The CDR3 spans 13 residues. With 4 bases clipped from V and 6 bases from J, the junction kept 0 bases outside the gene matches. CDR3: CASSRDRGQPQHF. The CDR3 DNA follows: TGTGCCAGTAGTAGGGACAGGGGTCAGCCCCAGCATTTT.

This sequence joins TRBV6-5 and TRBJ2-6; D is perhaps TRBD1 (6 bases). Germline values: CDR1 MNHEY, CDR2 SVGAGI. Trimming pared 8 bases from V and 4 bases from J, leaving 12 bases between. This CDR3 has 14 residues. The CDR3 region has the DNA TGTGCCAGCGTGGGGGCGAGGGGGGCCAACGTCCTGACTTTC. It specifies CASVGARGANVLTF.

The chain uses TRBV7-9 and TRBJ1-1, with unresolved D. The CDR3 sequence is 12 residues long. Germline values: CDR1 SEHNR, CDR2 FQNEAQ (reference sequence). V shed 4 bases and J shed 0 bases, with 3 bases lying between them. CDR3 sequence reads: CASSWLNTEAFF. CDR3 nucleotides: TGTGCCAGCAGCTGGCTGAACACTGAAGCTTTCTTT.

V gene TRBV2 combines with J gene TRBJ2-3; 16 bases match TRBD2. CDR1 SNHLY and CDR2 FYNNEI come from the germline V gene. The J segment lost 7 bases and the V segment lost 6 bases, leaving 4 bases of the junction unmatched. The CDR3 spans 15 residues. This CDR3 reads CASRGLAGGRNTQYF. The CDR3 coding sequence is TGTGCCAGCAGGGGACTAGCGGGGGGGCGAAATACGCAGTATTTT.

The V call is TRBV21-1, the J call TRBJ2-7; TRBD2, as called in the table, went unchecked against the DNA. TRBV21-1 counts as a pseudogene. This CDR3 is 18 amino acids long. CDR3 DNA: TGTGCCAGCAGCAGGGAAGCTACCCCCGGGGGACTACCTTACGAGCAGTACTTC. Its translation is CASSREATPGGLPYEQYF.

Points on this clone: The same CDR3 can be traced to other DNA sequences in this sample. This chain uses TRBV19 with TRBJ2-7; weak D call: TRBD1 (6 bases). Germline CDR1 and CDR2: LNHDA and SQIVND (reference sequence). CDR3 length: 13 residues. V was trimmed by 3 bases and J by 4 bases, leaving 10 bases between them. CDR3 in amino acids: CASSIGRGYEQYV. The CDR3 DNA follows: TGTGCCAGTAGTATTGGCAGGGGATACGAGCAGTACGTC.

The chain has TRBV6-5 and TRBJ2-4; D is unresolved. Germline-derived CDR1 and CDR2 are MNHEY and SVGAGI. Between the trimmed V and J ends, which lost 0 bases and 0 bases, there was a span of 6 bases. The CDR3 covers 15 residues. CDR3 DNA sequence: TGTGCCAGCAGTTACTCGTCCTTAGCCAAAAACATTCAGTACTTC. It yields the protein CASSYSSLAKNIQYF.

The chain couples TRBV24-1 to TRBJ1-6, with TRBD1 identical over 7 bases. Germline trimming cut 4 bases from V and 6 bases from J; bases unmatched to any gene: 5. This CDR3 spans 15 amino acids. The V gene's germline CDR1 is KGHDR and CDR2 SFDVKD. The CDR3 coding sequence is TGTGCCACCAGTGAGGGGGGACAGCCTAATTCACCCCTCCACTTT. Amino acids: CATSEGGQPNSPLHF.

A word on this clone: The same CDR3 also results from other DNA sequences found in this sample. The chain couples TRBV28 to TRBJ1-2; 10 bases map to TRBD1. Germline loops: CDR1 MDHEN, CDR2 SYDVKM. V dropped 4 bases and J dropped 7; count of bases not matched to a gene: 3. CDR3 length: 13 residues. The chain's CDR3 is CASSSGQGGGYTF. The CDR3 DNA sequence: TGTGCCAGCAGTTCCGGACAGGGGGGTGGCTACACCTTC.

For this clone: Mismatch with germline at one junction end may stem from a read error. The chain employs TRBV4-1 and TRBJ1-2; TRBD1 agrees at 8 bases. The CDR3 contains 16 residues. Germline V lookup: CDR1 MGHRA, CDR2 YSYEKL. Written as DNA, the CDR3 is TGCGCTAGCAGCCTAACAGGGTCGGGACAGGTCTATGGCTACACCTTC. This encodes CASSLTGSGQVYGYTF.